The 22 T cell receptor beta chains listed next were all sequenced from one sample in a study of identical twins. TCRdb independently ran MiXCR on the 5' RACE reads; one entry per CDR3 protein. The sample contains approximately 670,000 distinct CDR3 sequences, 5.5% to 7.5% of which appear only once. Sample: naive T cells sorted from blood. The origin of the receptors is a man aged 18 to 29 in good health.

At least ten counts were recorded for this clonotype. The chain recombines TRBV3-1 with TRBJ2-7; no clear D gene. Trimming pared 5 bases from V and 2 bases from J, leaving 10 bases between. The CDR3 consists of 13 residues. Germline V gene data show CDR1 as LGHDT and CDR2 as YNNKEL (reference sequence). The CDR3 DNA reads TGTGCCAGCAGCTACGGAAGCCCCTACGAGCAGTACTTC. This translates into CASSYGSPYEQYF.

The sample holds many counts of this clonotype. The J gene is TRBJ2-4, the V gene TRBV3-1; 14 positions agree with TRBD2. Germline V lookup: CDR1 LGHDT, CDR2 YNNKEL (reference sequence). With V trimmed by 0 bases and J by 15 bases, 7 bases remained unmatched. The CDR3 spans 15 residues. DNA of the CDR3: TGTGCCAGCAGCCAAGAGGGACTAGCGGGAGCAACGTGGTACTTC. It yields the protein CASSQEGLAGATWYF. The entire variable domain, with the rest obtained from reference TRBV3-1 and TRBJ2-4, is as follows: DTAVSQTPKYLVTQMGNDKSIKCEQNLGHDTMYWYKQDSKKFLKIMFSYNNKELIINETVPNRFSPKSPDKAHLNLHINSLELGDSAVYFCASSQEGLAGATWYFGAGTRLSVL.

The table lists this clonotype with many counts. CDR3 in DNA: TGTGCCAGCAGCTTGCCGGGGGTGAGAGGAACTGAAGCTTTCTTT. Its translation: CASSLPGVRGTEAFF. The chain links TRBV7-9 to TRBJ1-1; the D gene is possibly TRBD1 (5 bases). This CDR3 has 15 amino acids. CDR1 and CDR2 (germline): SEHNR, FQNEAQ (reference sequence). V was clipped by 3 bases and J by 5 bases, with 16 bases between them.

The rearrangement joins TRBV11-3 to TRBJ2-1, with D unresolved. V shed 1 base and J shed 6 bases, with 10 bases lying between them. Germline V gene lookup returns CDR1 SGHNT and CDR2 YENEEA. The CDR3 has 14 amino acids. The CDR3 region is CASSLVSGLNEQFF. The CDR3, as DNA: TGTGCCAGCAGCTTAGTTTCCGGGCTCAATGAGCAGTTCTTC.

A few counts support this clonotype. The V call is TRBV5-1, the J call TRBJ2-5; 14 nucleotides align to TRBD2. Germline lookup yields CDR1 SGHRS and CDR2 YFSETQ. CDR3 length: 16 amino acids. Unmatched junction bases numbered 3, after V lost 1 base and J lost 4 bases. The CDR3 loop is CASSLYGLAGGETQYF. CDR3 sequence (DNA): TGCGCCAGCAGCTTGTACGGACTAGCGGGAGGAGAGACCCAGTACTTC.

In this sample, this clonotype turned up a few times. V and J are TRBV20-1 and TRBJ2-3; D might be TRBD2 (6 bases). This CDR3 region has 13 residues. Per germline, CDR1 DFQATT and CDR2 SNEGSKA (reference sequence). The V end lost 3 bases, the J end lost 4 bases, and 11 bases lay between the germline ends. The CDR3 region has the DNA TGCAGTGCTAGTTTGGAGGGCCCAGATACGCAGTATTTT. It specifies CSASLEGPDTQYF.

This clonotype was detected only once. The V and J genes are TRBV3-1 and TRBJ2-5; TRBD2 matches at 8 bases. V was clipped by 2 bases and J by 5 bases; unmatched bases: 7. Germline V gene sequence: CDR1 LGHDT, CDR2 YNNKEL (reference sequence). This CDR3 comprises 15 residues. CDR3 in amino acids: CASSQISGMDETQYF. CDR3 nucleotide sequence: TGTGCCAGCAGCCAAATTAGCGGGATGGATGAGACCCAGTACTTC.

This clonotype was seen at least ten times. V and J are TRBV7-9 and TRBJ2-1, with a possible D match to TRBD2 (6 bases). This CDR3 spans 16 amino acids. The V end lost 4 bases, the J end lost 5 bases, and 18 bases lay between the germline ends. Germline CDR1 and CDR2: SEHNR and FQNEAQ (reference sequence). The CDR3 region is CASSSIAAKANNEQFF. CDR3 DNA sequence: TGTGCCAGCAGCTCGATAGCGGCGAAGGCGAACAATGAGCAGTTCTTC.

This clonotype was seen only a few times. This rearrangement joins TRBV18 to TRBJ2-1; no clear D. Per germline, CDR1 KGHSH and CDR2 LQKENI. Trimming pared 4 bases from V and 9 bases from J, leaving 16 bases between. CDR3 length equals 14 residues. Here the CDR3 DNA reads TGTGCCAGCTCACAATCAGCGACCGTGGGTGAGCAGTTCTTC. Translation gives CASSQSATVGEQFF.

This clonotype was recorded at least ten times. The chain joins TRBV6-5 to TRBJ1-2; D not certain. From germline, CDR1 is MNHEY and CDR2 SVGAGI. This CDR3 has 14 amino acids. Trimming took 0 bases from V and 1 from J, leaving 6 bases between them. For the CDR3, the DNA is TGTGCCAGCAGTTACTCCTCGATTAACTATGGCTACACCTTC. This codes for CASSYSSINYGYTF.

This clonotype was detected many times. V and J are TRBV20-1 and TRBJ2-7; TRBD2 agrees at 7 bases. Per the germline V gene, CDR1 is DFQATT and CDR2 is SNEGSKA (reference sequence). This CDR3 comprises 14 residues. V shed 0 bases, J shed 3 bases, and the junction held 5 bases outside the gene matches. The CDR3 protein is CSARDGEGYYEQYF. In DNA, the CDR3 is TGCAGTGCTAGAGATGGGGAGGGATACTACGAGCAGTACTTC.

The J gene is TRBJ1-2, the V gene TRBV12-3 or TRBV12-4, with 8 bases identical to TRBD1. After removal of 8 bases from V and 6 bases from J, the junction contained 11 bases not matched to a gene. The CDR3 is made up of 14 amino acids. The CDR3: CASQPGTGLHGYTF. The CDR3 nucleotides read TGTGCCAGCCAACCCGGGACAGGCCTCCATGGCTACACCTTC.

The V gene is TRBV19, the J gene TRBJ2-5; possibly TRBD1 for D (6 bases). Trimming pared 4 bases from V and 2 bases from J, leaving 11 bases between. The CDR3 is 14 amino acids. Germline V gene sequence: CDR1 LNHDA, CDR2 SQIVND (reference sequence). The chain's CDR3 is CASSRNRAQETQYF. The CDR3 region has the DNA TGTGCCAGTAGTAGGAACAGGGCGCAAGAGACCCAGTACTTC. The variable domain in full, with the rest retrieved from reference TRBV19 and TRBJ2-5, is DGGITQSPKYLFRKEGQNVTLSCEQNLNHDAMYWYRQDPGQGLRLIYYSQIVNDFQKGDIAEGYSVSREKKESFPLTVTSAQKNPTAFYLCASSRNRAQETQYFGPGTRLLVL.

The chain couples TRBV7-3 to TRBJ2-2, with TRBD1 identical over 8 bases. CDR1 and CDR2 from the germline V gene are SGHTA and FQGTGA. The CDR3 has 16 amino acids. J gave up 1 base and V 5 bases, and 6 bases lay outside the gene matches. This chain's CDR3 is CASSPPTGVNTGELFF. CDR3 nucleotides: TGTGCCAGCAGCCCCCCGACAGGGGTGAACACCGGGGAGCTGTTTTTT.

This clonotype came up many times. The chain is built from TRBV5-1 and TRBJ2-1; D is possibly TRBD2 (6 bases). Trimming took off 5 bases at V and 5 bases at J, with 8 bases between the two ends. Germline values: CDR1 SGHRS, CDR2 YFSETQ. The CDR3 runs 12 residues. This chain's CDR3 is CASRSGHNEQFF. The CDR3 nucleotides read TGCGCCAGCAGAAGCGGGCACAATGAGCAGTTCTTC.

This clonotype was found many times. This chain connects TRBV20-1 to TRBJ2-3; no definite D call. The germline gives CDR1 DFQATT, CDR2 SNEGSKA (reference sequence). Between the trimmed V and J ends, which lost 0 bases and 0 bases, there was a span of 13 bases. The CDR3 has 16 amino acids. As DNA, the CDR3 is TGCAGTGCTAGAGATTCACGCGGAACTAGCACAGATACGCAGTATTTT. Protein product: CSARDSRGTSTDTQYF.

This clonotype was detected many times. CDR3 nucleotides: TGTGCCAGCAGCGTAGGCAGGGGCGACACCGGGGAGCTGTTTTTT. This sequence encodes CASSVGRGDTGELFF. The genes are TRBV9 and TRBJ2-2; possibly TRBD1 for D (6 bases). The CDR3 has 15 residues. Germline V gene data show CDR1 as SGDLS and CDR2 as YYNGEE. V lost 0 bases and J lost 3, with 9 bases in between.

This clonotype occurred many times. The chain links TRBV20-1 to TRBJ1-4, with no clear D. The CDR3 is 13 amino acids. V shed 2 bases and J shed 5 bases, with 9 bases lying between them. Looked up from germline, CDR1 is DFQATT and CDR2 is SNEGSKA (reference sequence). For the CDR3, the DNA is TGCAGTGCTAGACCGGACGGAAATGAAAAACTGTTTTTT. Encoded protein: CSARPDGNEKLFF.

This clonotype was seen a handful of times. The chain recombines TRBV20-1 with TRBJ2-1; 14 nucleotides match TRBD2. V was clipped by 0 bases and J by 12 bases; unmatched bases: 7. The CDR3 covers 15 residues. Germline V gene data show CDR1 as DFQATT and CDR2 as SNEGSKA (reference sequence). The CDR3 DNA reads as TGCAGTGCTAGAGAGCCGGGACTAGCGGGAGTTCGGCAGTTCTTC. Translated, it gives CSAREPGLAGVRQFF.

This clonotype appeared many times. The gene calls are TRBV12-3 or TRBV12-4 and TRBJ2-1, with 9 bases that match TRBD1. The CDR3 loop spans 15 amino acids. The ends lost 8 bases at V and 6 bases at J; junction bases unmatched: 11. The CDR3: CASHRPGQGFNEQFF. The CDR3 bases are TGTGCCAGCCATCGACCGGGACAGGGTTTCAATGAGCAGTTCTTC.

The CDR3 spells CASSSSFPGQGAIDTQYF. The CDR3 coding sequence is TGTGCCAGCAGCTCCTCCTTTCCGGGACAGGGGGCTATCGATACGCAGTATTTT. J is TRBJ2-3 and V is TRBV11-2; 12 bases match TRBD1. The germline V gene has CDR1 SGHAT and CDR2 FQNNGV. J was trimmed by 6 bases and V by 4 bases; bases with no gene match: 14. This CDR3 contains 18 residues.

The chain carries TRBV15 and TRBJ1-5; D remains ambiguous. The CDR3 sequence is 13 residues long. Germline V lookup: CDR1 LNHNV, CDR2 YYDKDF (reference sequence). V was trimmed by 5 bases and J by 4 bases, leaving 9 bases between them. CDR3 amino acids: CATSGQKNQPQHF. CDR3 sequence (DNA): TGTGCCACCAGCGGCCAGAAAAATCAGCCCCAGCATTTT. Using reference TRBV15 and TRBJ1-5 for the parts outside the CDR3, the full variable domain is DAMVIQNPRYQVTQFGKPVTLSCSQTLNHNVMYWYQQKSSQAPKLLFHYYDKDFNNEADTPDNFQSRRPNTSFCFLDIRSPGLGDTAMYLCATSGQKNQPQHFGDGTRLSIL.